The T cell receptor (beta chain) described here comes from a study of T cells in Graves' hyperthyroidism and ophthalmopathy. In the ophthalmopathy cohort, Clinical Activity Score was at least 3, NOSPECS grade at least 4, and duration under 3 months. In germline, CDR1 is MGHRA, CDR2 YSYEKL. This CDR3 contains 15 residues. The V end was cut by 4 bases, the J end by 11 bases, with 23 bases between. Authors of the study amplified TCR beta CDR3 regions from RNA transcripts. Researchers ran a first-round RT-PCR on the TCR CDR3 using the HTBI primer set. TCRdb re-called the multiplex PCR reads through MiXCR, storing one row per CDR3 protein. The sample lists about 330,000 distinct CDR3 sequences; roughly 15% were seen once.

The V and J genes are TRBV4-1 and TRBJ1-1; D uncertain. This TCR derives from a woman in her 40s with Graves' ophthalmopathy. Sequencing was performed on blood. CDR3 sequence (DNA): TGCGCCAGCAGCCCCCTCCTCCCCGACGGTTATAAGGCTTTCTTT. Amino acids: CASSPLLPDGYKAFF.